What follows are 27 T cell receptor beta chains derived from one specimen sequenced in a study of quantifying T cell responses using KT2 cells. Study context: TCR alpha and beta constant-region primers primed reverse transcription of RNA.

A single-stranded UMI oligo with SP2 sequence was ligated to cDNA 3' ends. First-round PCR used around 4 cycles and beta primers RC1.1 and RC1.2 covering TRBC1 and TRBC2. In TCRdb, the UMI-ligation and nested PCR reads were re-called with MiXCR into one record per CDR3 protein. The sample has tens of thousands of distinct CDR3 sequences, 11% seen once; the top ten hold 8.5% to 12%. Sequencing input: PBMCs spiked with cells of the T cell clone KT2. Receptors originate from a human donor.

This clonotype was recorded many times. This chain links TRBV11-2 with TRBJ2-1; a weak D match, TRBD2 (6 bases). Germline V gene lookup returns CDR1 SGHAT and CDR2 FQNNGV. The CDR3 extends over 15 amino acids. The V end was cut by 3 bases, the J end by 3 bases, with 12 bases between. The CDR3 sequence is CASSFRGWNYNEQFF. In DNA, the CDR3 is TGTGCCAGCAGCTTTCGGGGGTGGAACTACAATGAGCAGTTCTTC.

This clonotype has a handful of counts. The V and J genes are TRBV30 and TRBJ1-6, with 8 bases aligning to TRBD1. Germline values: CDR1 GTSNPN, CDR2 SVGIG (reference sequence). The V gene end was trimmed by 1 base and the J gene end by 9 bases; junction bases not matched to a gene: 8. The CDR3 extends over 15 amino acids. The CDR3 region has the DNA TGTGCCTGGAGTGGCACCGGGACAGGAACTTCACCCCTCCACTTT. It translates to CAWSGTGTGTSPLHF.

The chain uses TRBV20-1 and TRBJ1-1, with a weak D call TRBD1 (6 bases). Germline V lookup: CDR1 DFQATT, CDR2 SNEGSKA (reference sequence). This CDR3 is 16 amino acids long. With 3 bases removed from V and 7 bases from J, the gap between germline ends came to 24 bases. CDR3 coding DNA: TGCAGTGCTAGTATCACGTGGGAACAGGGTTCGGGTGAAGCTTTCTTT. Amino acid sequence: CSASITWEQGSGEAFF.

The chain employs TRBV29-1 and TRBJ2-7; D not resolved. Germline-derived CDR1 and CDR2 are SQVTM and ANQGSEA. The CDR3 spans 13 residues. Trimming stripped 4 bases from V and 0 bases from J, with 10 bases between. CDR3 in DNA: TGCAGCGTTGCCGGAGTAAGCTCCTACGAGCAGTACTTC. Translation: CSVAGVSSYEQYF.

This CDR3 reads CASSEGRHQPQHF. The CDR3 region has the DNA TGCGCCAGCAGTGAGGGCCGGCACCAGCCCCAGCATTTT. The chain combines TRBV10-2 with TRBJ1-5; D is uncertain. V lost 2 bases, J lost 7 bases, and 9 bases lay in between. Germline CDR1 WSHSY, CDR2 SAAADI. This CDR3 comprises 13 residues.

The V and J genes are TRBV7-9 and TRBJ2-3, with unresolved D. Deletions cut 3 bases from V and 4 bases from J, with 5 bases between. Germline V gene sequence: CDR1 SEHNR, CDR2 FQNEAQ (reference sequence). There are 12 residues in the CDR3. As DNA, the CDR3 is TGTGCCAGCAGCTTCGGTGCAGATACGCAGTATTTT. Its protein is CASSFGADTQYF.

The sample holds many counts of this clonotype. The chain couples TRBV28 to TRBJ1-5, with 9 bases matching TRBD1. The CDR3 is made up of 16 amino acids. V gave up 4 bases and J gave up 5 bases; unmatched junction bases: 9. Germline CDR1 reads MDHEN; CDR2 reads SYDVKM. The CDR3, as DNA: TGTGCCAGCAGTTCATCCGGGACAGGGTTCGATCAGCCCCAGCATTTT. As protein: CASSSSGTGFDQPQHF.

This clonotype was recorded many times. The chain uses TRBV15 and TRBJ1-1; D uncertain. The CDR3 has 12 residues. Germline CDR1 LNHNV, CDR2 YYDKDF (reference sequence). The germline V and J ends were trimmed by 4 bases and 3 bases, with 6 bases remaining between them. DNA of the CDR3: TGTGCCACCAGCAAGGGTTACACTGAAGCTTTCTTT. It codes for CATSKGYTEAFF. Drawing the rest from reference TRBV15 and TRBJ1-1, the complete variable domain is DAMVIQNPRYQVTQFGKPVTLSCSQTLNHNVMYWYQQKSSQAPKLLFHYYDKDFNNEADTPDNFQSRRPNTSFCFLDIRSPGLGDTAMYLCATSKGYTEAFFGQGTRLTVV.

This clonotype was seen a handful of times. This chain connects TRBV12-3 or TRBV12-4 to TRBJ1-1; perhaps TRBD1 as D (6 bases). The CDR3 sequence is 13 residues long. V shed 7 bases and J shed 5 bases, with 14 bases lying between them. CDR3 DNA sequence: TGTGCCAGCACCTTCACAGGGTTTACTGAAGCTTTCTTT. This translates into CASTFTGFTEAFF.

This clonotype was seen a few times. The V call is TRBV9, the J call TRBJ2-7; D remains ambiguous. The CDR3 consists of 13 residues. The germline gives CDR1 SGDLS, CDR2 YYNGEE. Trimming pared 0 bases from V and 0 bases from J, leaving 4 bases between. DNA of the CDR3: TGTGCCAGCAGCGTAGCCGGCTCCTACGAGCAGTACTTC. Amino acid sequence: CASSVAGSYEQYF.

The CDR3 region is CASSLAGRWDEQFF. The DNA of the CDR3 is TGTGCCAGCAGCTTAGCGGGGAGGTGGGATGAGCAGTTCTTC. The rearrangement uses TRBV7-2 and TRBJ2-1; tentative D call: TRBD2 (6 bases). The CDR3 has 14 amino acids. Germline-derived CDR1 and CDR2 are SGHTA and FQGNSA. The V and J ends lost 0 bases and 8 bases respectively, with 11 bases between them.

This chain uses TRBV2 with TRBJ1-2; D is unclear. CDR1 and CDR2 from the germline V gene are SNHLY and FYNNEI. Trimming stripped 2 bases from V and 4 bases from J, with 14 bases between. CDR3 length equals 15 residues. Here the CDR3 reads CASSESGPGSYGYTF. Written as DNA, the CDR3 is TGTGCCAGCAGTGAAAGTGGGCCAGGTTCCTATGGCTACACCTTC.

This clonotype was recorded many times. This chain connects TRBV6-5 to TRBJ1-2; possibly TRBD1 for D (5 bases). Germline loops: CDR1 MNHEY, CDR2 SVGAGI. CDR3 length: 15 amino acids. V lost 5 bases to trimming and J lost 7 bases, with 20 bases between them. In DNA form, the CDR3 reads TGTGCCAGCAGTAACCCACTTCAGGGAGTGTTTGGCTACACCTTC. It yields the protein CASSNPLQGVFGYTF.

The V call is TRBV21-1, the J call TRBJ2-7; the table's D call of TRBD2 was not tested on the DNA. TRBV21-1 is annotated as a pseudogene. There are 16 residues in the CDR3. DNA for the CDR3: TGTGCCAGCAGCCGTTACCCCCCCGAGTCCAACTACGAGCAGTACTTC. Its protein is CASSRYPPESNYEQYF.

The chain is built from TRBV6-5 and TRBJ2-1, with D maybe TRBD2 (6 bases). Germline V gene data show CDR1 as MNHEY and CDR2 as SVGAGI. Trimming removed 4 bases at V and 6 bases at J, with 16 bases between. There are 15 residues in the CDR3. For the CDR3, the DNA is TGTGCCAGCAGTTCTAGTCTAGCGACCATCAATGAGCAGTTCTTC. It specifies CASSSSLATINEQFF.

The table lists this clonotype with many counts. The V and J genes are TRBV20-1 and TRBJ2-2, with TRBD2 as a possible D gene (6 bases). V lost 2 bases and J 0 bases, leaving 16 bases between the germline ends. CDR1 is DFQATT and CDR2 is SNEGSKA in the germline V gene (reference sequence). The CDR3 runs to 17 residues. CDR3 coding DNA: TGCAGTGCTAGATGGGACTCCATATTCGCGAACACCGGGGAGCTGTTTTTT. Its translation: CSARWDSIFANTGELFF.

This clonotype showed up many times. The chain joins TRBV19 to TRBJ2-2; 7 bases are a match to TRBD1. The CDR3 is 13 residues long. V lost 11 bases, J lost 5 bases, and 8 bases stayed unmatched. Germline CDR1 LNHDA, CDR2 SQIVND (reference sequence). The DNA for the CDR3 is TGTGCCTCCAGACAGGGCCGGACCGGGGAGCTGTTTTTT. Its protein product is CASRQGRTGELFF.

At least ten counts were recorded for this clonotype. CDR3 residues: CASSVNQGVDTQYF. The CDR3 region has the DNA TGTGCCAGTAGTGTAAACCAGGGGGTAGATACGCAGTATTTT. The J gene is TRBJ2-3, the V gene TRBV19, with 7 bases that match TRBD1. With V trimmed by 5 bases and J by 5 bases, 7 bases remained unmatched. Germline CDR1 and CDR2: LNHDA and SQIVND (reference sequence). The CDR3 is made up of 14 amino acids.

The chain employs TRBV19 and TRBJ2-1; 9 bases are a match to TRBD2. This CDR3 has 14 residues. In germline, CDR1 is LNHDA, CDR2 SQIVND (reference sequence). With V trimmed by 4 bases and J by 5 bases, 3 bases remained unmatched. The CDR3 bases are TGTGCCAGTAGTACTAGCGGGGAACACAATGAGCAGTTCTTC. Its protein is CASSTSGEHNEQFF.

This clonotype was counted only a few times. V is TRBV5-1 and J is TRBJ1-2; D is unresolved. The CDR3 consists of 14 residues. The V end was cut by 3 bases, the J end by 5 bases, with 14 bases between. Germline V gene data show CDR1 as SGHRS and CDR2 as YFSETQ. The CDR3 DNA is TGCGCCAGCAGCTCCCGCTCGGGAGCTTATGGCTACACCTTC. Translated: CASSSRSGAYGYTF.

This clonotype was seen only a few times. The CDR3 sequence is CASSLDRTNTGELFF. CDR3 DNA: TGCGCCAGCAGCTTGGACAGGACCAACACCGGGGAGCTGTTTTTT. This chain links TRBV5-1 with TRBJ2-2; D might be TRBD1 (5 bases). The V end lost 0 bases, the J end lost 2 bases, and 8 bases lay between the germline ends. The CDR3 consists of 15 residues. Germline loops: CDR1 SGHRS, CDR2 YFSETQ. Full variable domain (remainder filled in from reference TRBV5-1 and TRBJ2-2): KAGVTQTPRYLIKTRGQQVTLSCSPISGHRSVSWYQQTPGQGLQFLFEYFSETQRNKGNFPGRFSGRQFSNSRSEMNVSTLELGDSALYLCASSLDRTNTGELFFGEGSRLTVL.

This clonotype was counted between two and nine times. This chain's CDR3 is CATSDLRGIQPQHF. CDR3 sequence (DNA): TGTGCCACCAGTGATCTTCGCGGGATTCAGCCCCAGCATTTT. This chain uses TRBV24-1 with TRBJ1-5; the D is unclear. From germline, CDR1 is KGHDR and CDR2 SFDVKD. The CDR3 contains 14 residues. Deletions cut 3 bases from V and 6 bases from J, with 11 bases between.

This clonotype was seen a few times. The DNA of the CDR3 is TGTGCTAGTGGTTTGCCCGGAAGACGGAATGAGCAGTTCTTC. Encoded protein: CASGLPGRRNEQFF. The chain employs TRBV12-5 and TRBJ2-1, with D uncertain. The CDR3 totals 14 residues. CDR1 LGHNT and CDR2 FRNRAP come from the germline V gene. The V gene lost 2 bases and the J gene lost 7 bases, with 12 bases spanning the gap.

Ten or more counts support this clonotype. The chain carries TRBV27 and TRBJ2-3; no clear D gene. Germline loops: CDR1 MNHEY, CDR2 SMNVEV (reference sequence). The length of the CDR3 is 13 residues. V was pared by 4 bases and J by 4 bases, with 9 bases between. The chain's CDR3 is CASSYLGPDTQYF. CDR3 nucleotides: TGTGCCAGCAGTTACCTAGGGCCAGATACGCAGTATTTT.

The CDR3 nucleotides are TGTGCCAGCTCAACGGGACAGGGCATGAACACTGAAGCTTTCTTT. Translation: CASSTGQGMNTEAFF. The V and J genes are TRBV18 and TRBJ1-1, with 9 nucleotides matching TRBD1. Trimming took 5 bases from V and 0 from J; bases not matched to a gene: 4. CDR3 size: 15 residues. From germline, CDR1 is KGHSH and CDR2 LQKENI.

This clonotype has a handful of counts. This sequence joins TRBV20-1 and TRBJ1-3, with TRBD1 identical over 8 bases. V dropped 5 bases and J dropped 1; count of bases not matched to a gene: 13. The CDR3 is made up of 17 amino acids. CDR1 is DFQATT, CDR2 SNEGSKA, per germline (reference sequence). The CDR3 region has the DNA TGCAGTGCTCACGCGGGCGGCAGGGGGCTTTCTGGAAACACCATATATTTT. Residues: CSAHAGGRGLSGNTIYF.

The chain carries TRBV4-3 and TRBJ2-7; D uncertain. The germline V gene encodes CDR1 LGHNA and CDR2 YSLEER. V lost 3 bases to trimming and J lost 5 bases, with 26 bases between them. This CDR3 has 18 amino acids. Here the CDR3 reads CASSHPRREDGWRDEQYF. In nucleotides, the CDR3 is TGCGCCAGCAGCCATCCCCGACGTGAGGACGGATGGCGCGACGAGCAGTACTTC.